Following are 3 T cell receptor beta chains from one sample sequenced in a study of CD8+ T cells in alopecia areata. Treatment here: oral pan-JAK inhibitor, 5-10 mg twice daily. Isolated RNA was reverse transcribed into cDNA used as the sequencing template. Repertoires were generated with immunoSEQ multiplex PCR, while TCRdb's copy carries only in-frame clones and drops some. The sample yields about 210,000 clones, roughly 44% seen once. Sequenced material: CD4+ T cells sorted from blood, taken around week 36, from a patient treated with tofacitinib. These receptor sequences come from a human donor with alopecia areata.

The V call is TRBV4-3, the J call TRBJ2-2, with D uncertain. Germline-derived CDR1 and CDR2 are LGHNA and YSLEER. There are 12 residues in the CDR3. V dropped 1 base and J dropped 6 bases, with 3 bases sitting between them. CDR3 loop: CASSQVAGELFF. As DNA, the CDR3 is TGCGCCAGCAGCCAAGTGGCCGGGGAGCTGTTTTTT.

The rearrangement joins TRBV11-2 to TRBJ2-1; 9 nucleotides align to TRBD2. Trimming removed 3 bases from V and 7 bases from J; junction bases left unmatched: 7. This CDR3 is built from 15 residues. CDR1 and CDR2 (germline): SGHAT, FQNNGV. The CDR3 reads CASSLGLAGKNEQFF. As DNA, the CDR3 is TGTGCCAGCAGCTTGGGGCTAGCGGGGAAGAATGAGCAGTTCTTC.

The rearrangement uses TRBV6-1 and TRBJ2-6; unclear D gene. Trimming pared 7 bases from V and 0 bases from J, leaving 4 bases between. This CDR3 region has 13 residues. Looked up from germline, CDR1 is MNHNS and CDR2 is SASEGT. CDR3 nucleotide sequence: TGTGCCAGCACTCGCTCTGGGGCCAACGTCCTGACTTTC. Protein product: CASTRSGANVLTF.